The 27 T cell receptor beta chains given below trace back to one sample, sequenced in a study of blood T cell repertoires in COVID-19. Produced via immunoSEQ multiplex PCR; TCRdb's table is partial and in-frame only. Of around 200,000 clones in the sample, around 87% are singletons; the top ten hold roughly 2.6%. The sequencing input was peripheral blood. These receptors were taken from a man aged 40-49 years with active or convalescent COVID-19.

This clone was observed a handful of times. The rearrangement joins TRBV18 to TRBJ2-3; no clear D gene. The CDR3 runs 16 residues. In germline, CDR1 is KGHSH, CDR2 LQKENI. With 2 bases removed from V and 6 bases from J, the gap between germline ends came to 18 bases. CDR3 sequence reads: CASSPELTFSRDTQYF. The DNA for the CDR3 is TGTGCCAGCTCACCAGAGCTGACCTTTTCGAGGGATACGCAGTATTTT.

The genes are TRBV14 and TRBJ2-1; TRBD1 matches 7 bases. V was pared by 3 bases and J by 4 bases, with 15 bases of the junction left unmatched. Germline lookup yields CDR1 SGHDN and CDR2 FVKESK. CDR3 length equals 18 residues. DNA of the CDR3: TGTGCCAGCAGCCAGAAAACGACAGGGTTAAAAGTATACAATGAGCAGTTCTTC. Translation gives CASSQKTTGLKVYNEQFF. Supplemented by reference TRBV14 and TRBJ2-1, the full variable domain reads EAGVTQFPSHSVIEKGQTVTLRCDPISGHDNLYWYRRVMGKEIKFLLHFVKESKQDESGMPNNRFLAERTGGTYSTLKVQPAELEDSGVYFCASSQKTTGLKVYNEQFFGPGTRLTVL.

V is TRBV5-1 and J is TRBJ2-2; weak D call: TRBD1 (6 bases). V was trimmed by 6 bases and J by 7 bases, leaving 10 bases between them. Germline V gives CDR1 SGHRS, CDR2 YFSETQ. The CDR3 length is 12 residues. The CDR3 coding sequence is TGCGCCAGCAAGGGGGTAATCGGGGAGCTGTTTTTT. Translation gives CASKGVIGELFF.

The CDR3 DNA reads TGCGCCAGCAGCCAAGATTTTGTGTATTATAATTCACCCCTCCACTTT. Encoded protein: CASSQDFVYYNSPLHF. The chain recombines TRBV4-1 with TRBJ1-6; D ambiguous. Germline lookup yields CDR1 MGHRA and CDR2 YSYEKL. The CDR3 runs to 16 residues. V was pared by 0 bases and J by 4 bases, with 10 bases between.

The chain uses TRBV7-2 and TRBJ2-5, with D possibly being TRBD2 (6 bases). Germline values: CDR1 SGHTA, CDR2 FQGNSA. The V end lost 11 bases, the J end lost 1 base, and 14 bases lay between the germline ends. The length of the CDR3 is 13 residues. As DNA, the CDR3 is TGTGCCTCGTCCGGGGGACCCCAAGAGACCCAGTACTTC. It is translated as CASSGGPQETQYF.

This clone was seen a single time. V is TRBV2 and J is TRBJ1-1; 8 nucleotides agree with TRBD1. This CDR3 comprises 17 residues. V lost 3 bases to trimming and J lost 6 bases; unmatched junction nucleotides: 15. Germline V gene sequence: CDR1 SNHLY, CDR2 FYNNEI. CDR3: CASSDRRTGTLIAEAFF. The CDR3 region has the DNA TGTGCCAGCAGTGATCGGCGGACAGGGACCCTTATCGCTGAAGCTTTCTTT.

This chain uses TRBV24-1 with TRBJ1-2, with unresolved D. With 0 bases removed from V and 4 bases from J, the gap between germline ends came to 8 bases. The CDR3 runs 14 residues. Germline loops: CDR1 KGHDR, CDR2 SFDVKD. CDR3 protein: CATSDLGLSYGYTF. DNA for the CDR3: TGTGCCACCAGTGATTTGGGGCTGAGCTATGGCTACACCTTC.

V and J are TRBV3-1 (or the pseudogene TRBV3-2) and TRBJ1-2; perhaps TRBD1 as D (5 bases). Per germline, CDR1 LGHDT and CDR2 YNNKEL (reference sequence). There are 13 residues in the CDR3. V lost 4 bases to trimming and J lost 8 bases, with 14 bases between them. The CDR3 nucleotides are TGTGCCAGCAGCCGGGGGGAACTATACGGCTACACCTTC. Translation gives CASSRGELYGYTF.

This clone was picked up one time. This chain links TRBV6-5 with TRBJ1-2, with 7 bases lining up with TRBD1. J gave up 0 bases and V 0 bases, and 4 bases lay outside the gene matches. This CDR3 has 16 residues. Germline CDR1 MNHEY, CDR2 SVGAGI. As DNA, the CDR3 is TGTGCCAGCAGTTACTCAGAACAGGGGCCTAACTATGGCTACACCTTC. This gives the protein CASSYSEQGPNYGYTF.

The V and J genes are TRBV24-1 and TRBJ1-2; TRBD1 might be the D (6 bases). CDR1 is KGHDR, CDR2 SFDVKD, per germline. V lost 4 bases and J 6 bases, leaving 17 bases between the germline ends. The CDR3 contains 15 residues. CDR3 bases: TGTGCCACCAGTGACGGCACAGGGAATCGTAATGGCTACACCTTC. Translating gives CATSDGTGNRNGYTF.

The V and J genes are TRBV1 and TRBJ1-2; the table's D call, TRBD1, has no DNA check behind it. TRBV1 is annotated as a pseudogene. This CDR3 has 19 amino acids. CDR3 sequence: CTSSLKRGTGLLPNYGYTF. CDR3 coding DNA: TGCACCAGCAGCCTCAAAAGGGGAACAGGCCTACTACCTAACTATGGCTACACCTTC.

The rearrangement joins TRBV10-3 to TRBJ1-1, with TRBD1 matching 9 bases. Losses at the gene ends were 6 bases for V and 0 bases for J; bases not matched to a gene: 5. The CDR3 runs to 15 residues. CDR1 and CDR2 (germline): ENHRY, SYGVKD. In DNA, the CDR3 is TGTGCCATCAGGGGGACAGGGACCATGAACACTGAAGCTTTCTTT. Amino acid sequence: CAIRGTGTMNTEAFF.

V usage is TRBV30 and J usage is TRBJ1-6, with TRBD1 identical over 8 bases. CDR1 is GTSNPN and CDR2 is SVGIG in the germline V gene (reference sequence). The trim removed 5 bases at V and 7 bases at J, leaving 4 bases unmatched. The CDR3 consists of 13 residues. In DNA form, the CDR3 reads TGTGCCTGGGTGGGACAGGAGAATTCACCCCTCCACTTT. The encoded protein is CAWVGQENSPLHF.

This sequence joins TRBV4-1 and TRBJ2-1; 11 bases fit TRBD1. V was clipped by 1 base and J by 9 bases; unmatched bases: 2. CDR3 length equals 14 residues. CDR1 and CDR2 (germline): MGHRA, YSYEKL. CDR3 in DNA: TGCGCCAGCAGCCAAGTTGGGACAGGGGGTGAGCAGTTCTTC. Its protein product is CASSQVGTGGEQFF.

This chain uses TRBV5-1 with TRBJ1-6; TRBD1 matches 9 bases. CDR1 is SGHRS and CDR2 is YFSETQ in the germline V gene. The J segment lost 8 bases and the V segment lost 4 bases, leaving 22 bases of the junction unmatched. The CDR3 runs to 20 residues. This chain's CDR3 is CASSPGIDRGYGQWDSPLHF. The CDR3 nucleotides read TGCGCCAGCAGCCCAGGCATCGACAGGGGGTATGGTCAATGGGATTCACCCCTCCACTTT.

The chain couples TRBV7-9 to TRBJ2-1, with 9 bases that match TRBD1. Per germline, CDR1 SEHNR and CDR2 FQNEAQ (reference sequence). With 5 bases clipped from V and 5 bases from J, the junction kept 7 bases outside the gene matches. This CDR3 is built from 15 residues. CDR3 nucleotides: TGTGCCAGCAGCGCCGGGACAGGGATGAACAATGAGCAGTTCTTC. Protein product: CASSAGTGMNNEQFF.

This clone was picked up a small number of times. This sequence joins TRBV6-5 and TRBJ1-2; D remains unclear. V was shortened by 5 bases and J by 5 bases, with 12 bases between the two germline ends. Germline loops: CDR1 MNHEY, CDR2 SVGAGI. This CDR3 spans 13 amino acids. The CDR3 spells CASSPNEGYGYTF. In nucleotides, the CDR3 is TGTGCCAGCAGTCCTAATGAGGGATATGGCTACACCTTC.

The J gene is TRBJ2-5, the V gene TRBV28, with 12 bases that match TRBD2. V dropped 6 bases and J dropped 1; count of bases not matched to a gene: 6. Looked up from germline, CDR1 is MDHEN and CDR2 is SYDVKM. This CDR3 region has 16 residues. CDR3 nucleotides: TGTGCCAGCAGCCGTACTAGCGGGGGGATCCAAGAGACCCAGTACTTC. Its translation: CASSRTSGGIQETQYF. The entire variable domain, with the rest obtained from reference TRBV28 and TRBJ2-5, is as follows: DVKVTQSSRYLVKRTGEKVFLECVQDMDHENMFWYRQDPGLGLRLIYFSYDVKMKEKGDIPEGYSVSREKKERFSLILESASTNQTSMYLCASSRTSGGIQETQYFGPGTRLLVL.

In this sample, this clone turned up once. The CDR3 DNA follows: TGTGCCAGCAGTTTTGGAGCAGGGAATAACTATGGCTACACCTTC. This encodes CASSFGAGNNYGYTF. The chain combines TRBV28 with TRBJ1-2; TRBD1 is a possible D gene (5 bases). In germline, CDR1 is MDHEN, CDR2 SYDVKM. Trimming removed 3 bases at V and 1 base at J, with 12 bases between. The CDR3 totals 15 residues.

The CDR3, as DNA: TGCGCCAGCAGCCAAAGGGACAGGGACCCCTCTGAAGCTTTCTTT. Its protein is CASSQRDRDPSEAFF. The rearrangement links TRBV4-1 to TRBJ1-1, with TRBD1 identical over 9 bases. With V trimmed by 2 bases and J by 6 bases, 7 bases remained unmatched. CDR1 is MGHRA and CDR2 is YSYEKL in the germline V gene. CDR3 length: 15 residues.

The chain has TRBV30 and TRBJ1-2; weak D call: TRBD1 (6 bases). The CDR3 is 12 residues long. Trimming stripped 4 bases from V and 8 bases from J, with 14 bases between. Germline V gene lookup returns CDR1 GTSNPN and CDR2 SVGIG (reference sequence). The CDR3 loop is CAWTQGGRGYTF. The CDR3 region has the DNA TGTGCCTGGACCCAAGGGGGACGAGGCTACACCTTC.

This clone was detected a few times. V gene TRBV3-1 (or the pseudogene TRBV3-2) combines with J gene TRBJ2-7, with 10 bases lining up with TRBD2. Per the germline V gene, CDR1 is LGHDT and CDR2 is YNNKEL (reference sequence). The CDR3 runs to 15 residues. Trimming took 4 bases from V and 7 from J; bases not matched to a gene: 10. Written as DNA, the CDR3 is TGTGCCAGCAGCCCATTAGCGGGGGGCCTCTCGGAGCAGTACTTC. It codes for CASSPLAGGLSEQYF.

This chain connects TRBV7-2 to TRBJ1-4; 7 bases agree with TRBD1. The CDR3 sequence is 13 residues long. The ends lost 5 bases at V and 7 bases at J; junction bases unmatched: 4. The germline CDR1 and CDR2 sequences are SGHTA and FQGNSA. CDR3 sequence reads: CASSLGQAEKLFF. The DNA for the CDR3 is TGTGCCAGCAGCCTAGGACAGGCTGAAAAACTGTTTTTT.

The J gene is TRBJ1-1, the V gene TRBV6-1; possible D gene TRBD1, 6 bases. V lost 0 bases, J lost 4 bases, and 6 bases lay in between. The CDR3 extends over 13 amino acids. CDR1 MNHNS and CDR2 SASEGT come from the germline V gene. The CDR3: CASSEAQGTEAFF. The DNA for the CDR3 is TGTGCCAGCAGTGAAGCACAGGGCACTGAAGCTTTCTTT.

This chain links TRBV5-1 with TRBJ2-7; 10 bases are a match to TRBD1. CDR3 length: 17 residues. Germline CDR1 SGHRS, CDR2 YFSETQ. Losses at the gene ends were 0 bases for V and 5 bases for J; bases not matched to a gene: 11. DNA of the CDR3: TGCGCCAGCAGCTTGGGCCACCGGGACAGGGGCAACGACGAGCAGTACTTC. It codes for CASSLGHRDRGNDEQYF.

This clone occurred once. The V gene is TRBV12-3 or TRBV12-4, the J gene TRBJ1-5, with D unclear. The CDR3 extends over 13 amino acids. Trimming pared 6 bases from V and 5 bases from J, leaving 11 bases between. Written as DNA, the CDR3 is TGTGCCAGCAGGTCGTCTACCGATCAGCCCCAGCATTTT. Protein product: CASRSSTDQPQHF.

In this sample, this clone turned up a few times. V is TRBV7-9 and J is TRBJ1-1; 8 bases align to TRBD1. The J segment lost 8 bases and the V segment lost 2 bases, leaving 7 bases of the junction unmatched. Germline loops: CDR1 SEHNR, CDR2 FQNEAQ (reference sequence). This CDR3 has 14 residues. Here the CDR3 reads CASSLKAGGTEAFF. CDR3 nucleotides: TGTGCCAGCAGCTTAAAGGCAGGGGGCACGGAAGCTTTCTTT.